The clone carrying this TCR beta chain came up many times. Its specificity is unknown. There are 18 residues in the CDR3. J was trimmed by 0 bases and V by 3 bases; bases with no gene match: 7. Per germline, CDR1 SGHVS and CDR2 FQNEAQ. The record originates from a study of T cell repertoires in cytomegalovirus infection. Each CDR3 protein is one row after TCRdb ran MiXCR on the reads. The sample carries around 710,000 distinct CDR3 sequences, approximately 32% recorded once. The V gene is TRBV7-8, the J gene TRBJ2-1, with 11 bases identical to TRBD2. Sequences were derived from cultured CD8+ T cells from PBMCs, sampled from culture after CMV antigen stimulation. The TCR originated in a human donor in good health (CMV status not recorded). Some clones in this sample may be carry-over from other donors' samples. The CDR3 region has the DNA TGTGCCAGCAGCTTTTTTAGCGGGGGGGGGAGCTCCTACAATGAGCAGTTCTTC. Protein sequence: CASSFFSGGGSSYNEQFF.